This TCR beta chain originates from a study of T cell repertoires in cytomegalovirus infection. The overall study: CMV epitopes, recently identified HLA-C-restricted and well-studied HLA-B-restricted, were used. It can be stated that public TCR beta signatures indicated CMV infection as well as a matching HLA type.

In TCRdb, the reads were re-called with MiXCR into one record per CDR3 protein. Among 60,000 to 80,000 distinct CDR3 sequences, about 19% were seen once, and the ten largest hold 65% to 85%. Study-wide results and limits: What dominated the ex vivo response were HLA-C-restricted CMV-specific TCR beta clonotypes. Of the TCR beta families, the public ones yielded a cumulative frequency that identified carriers of CMV plus the relevant HLA.

The CDR3 consists of 15 residues. Trimming took 3 bases from V and 0 from J, leaving 9 bases between them. Per germline, CDR1 MDHEN and CDR2 SYDVKM. This clonotype was detected only a few times. The antigen is unknown. The TCR comes from a human donor in good health (CMV status not recorded). Some clones in this sample may be carry-over from other donors' samples. Specimen: CD8+ T cells from cultured PBMCs, collected from culture after CMV antigen stimulation. The rearrangement joins TRBV28 to TRBJ1-3; weak D call: TRBD1 (5 bases). CDR3 bases: TGTGCCAGCAGTTTCCGTCAGGGCTCTGGAAACACCATATATTTT. Translating it yields CASSFRQGSGNTIYF.